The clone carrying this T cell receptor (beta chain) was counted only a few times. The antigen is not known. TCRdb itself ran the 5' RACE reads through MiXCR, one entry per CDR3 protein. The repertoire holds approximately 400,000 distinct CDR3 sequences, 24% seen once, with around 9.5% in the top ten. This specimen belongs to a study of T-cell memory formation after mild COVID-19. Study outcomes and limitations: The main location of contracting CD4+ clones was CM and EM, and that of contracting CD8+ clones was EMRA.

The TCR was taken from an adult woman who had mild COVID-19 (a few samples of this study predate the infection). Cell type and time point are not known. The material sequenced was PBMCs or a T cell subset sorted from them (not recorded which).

As DNA, the CDR3 is TGTGCCAGCAGCTTAGGCCGGGGTCGCTCCTACGAGCAGTACTTC. This encodes CASSLGRGRSYEQYF. This chain uses TRBV7-3 with TRBJ2-7, with D maybe TRBD2 (5 bases). CDR3 length: 15 residues. Per germline, CDR1 SGHTA and CDR2 FQGTGA. With 2 bases removed from V and 0 bases from J, the gap between germline ends came to 11 bases.